The clone carrying this T cell receptor (beta chain) was seen a handful of times. CDR1 and CDR2 (germline): SGHDN, FVKESK. The CDR3 loop spans 15 amino acids. The V end was cut by 0 bases, the J end by 2 bases, with 9 bases between. This record comes from a study of blood T cells in healthy people across ages. A minimum of 6 million PBMCs was isolated per sample. Sample-barcoded 5' priming and a J-beta primer mix drove a second PCR of about 6 to 12 cycles. Every molecule of cDNA carried a tag from a template-switch adaptor with 12 random nucleotides. Each sample provided no less than 2.5 million CDR3-containing paired-end reads. MiXCR, run by TCRdb on the 5' RACE reads, gives a single entry per CDR3 protein. The table has about 1.4 million distinct CDR3 sequences, roughly 59% seen once.

The sequencing sample was made of blood. The chain is built from TRBV14 and TRBJ2-3, with D unclear. The origin of this receptor is a man in his late teens or twenties in good health. This CDR3 reads CASSQELPSTDTQYF. The CDR3 nucleotides are TGTGCCAGCAGCCAAGAGCTCCCTTCCACAGATACGCAGTATTTT.